The 10 T cell receptor beta chains listed next were all sequenced from one sample in a study of a mutant IDH1 vaccine in newly diagnosed glioma. As to time point: week 5, during vaccination. The content of each vaccine dose was 300 ug of mutant IDH1 20-mer peptide, and topical imiquimod accompanied it. These receptors are not linked to any known antigen. Produced via immunoSEQ multiplex PCR; TCRdb's table is partial and in-frame only. The table lists around 49,000 clones, about three quarters of them singletons. This material consisted of PBMCs, taken from a glioma patient whose treatment included an IDH1 peptide vaccine. The receptors originated from a man over 45 with glioma.

The rearrangement joins TRBV19 to TRBJ2-5; 8 nucleotides line up with TRBD2. V lost 5 bases, J lost 5 bases, and 7 bases stayed unmatched. CDR1 is LNHDA, CDR2 SQIVND, per germline (reference sequence). There are 14 residues in the CDR3. For the CDR3, the DNA is TGTGCCAGTAGTGGCTCCGGGGGGGTTGAGACCCAGTACTTC. Translation: CASSGSGGVETQYF.

This clone was observed a few times. This sequence joins TRBV9 and TRBJ2-7; TRBD2 matches 9 bases. Unmatched junction bases numbered 7, after V lost 0 bases and J lost 6 bases. Germline V gene lookup returns CDR1 SGDLS and CDR2 YYNGEE. The CDR3 is made up of 15 amino acids. CDR3 in amino acids: CASSVAGAGGAEQYF. The CDR3 DNA reads as TGTGCCAGCAGCGTAGCGGGAGCGGGGGGAGCCGAGCAGTACTTC.

The genes are TRBV19 and TRBJ1-5; D not certain. CDR3 length: 13 residues. CDR1 LNHDA and CDR2 SQIVND come from the germline V gene (reference sequence). Trimming cost V 7 bases and J 3 bases, with 10 bases left between them. CDR3: CASNVELNQPQHF. CDR3 DNA sequence: TGTGCCAGTAACGTAGAGCTCAATCAGCCCCAGCATTTT.

The chain is built from TRBV7-2 and TRBJ2-3, with TRBD2 identical over 13 bases. Losses at the gene ends were 5 bases for V and 2 bases for J; bases not matched to a gene: 7. The CDR3 length is 17 residues. In germline, CDR1 is SGHTA, CDR2 FQGNSA. The CDR3 bases are TGTGCCAGCAGCCTATTGGGACTAGCGGGGAACACAGATACGCAGTATTTT. Translated, it gives CASSLLGLAGNTDTQYF.

This clone was counted only a few times. CDR3 coding DNA: TGTGCCTGGAGTGTAATCAGGAATGAAAAACTGTTTTTT. Amino acids: CAWSVIRNEKLFF. The V gene is TRBV30, the J gene TRBJ1-4; no clear D. V dropped 0 bases and J dropped 5 bases, with 7 bases sitting between them. The V gene's germline CDR1 is GTSNPN and CDR2 SVGIG (reference sequence). CDR3 length: 13 residues. The full variable domain, completed using reference TRBV30 and TRBJ1-4, is SQTIHQWPATLVQPVGSPLSLECTVEGTSNPNLYWYRQAAGRGLQLLFYSVGIGQISSEVPQNLSASRPQDRQFILSSKKLLLSDSGFYLCAWSVIRNEKLFFGSGTQLSVL.

This rearrangement joins TRBV18 to TRBJ1-3; D unresolved. The CDR3 loop spans 15 amino acids. Germline V gene data show CDR1 as KGHSH and CDR2 as LQKENI. Trimming removed 0 bases from V and 0 bases from J, with 6 bases in between. CDR3 loop: CASSPPSGSGNTIYF. CDR3 in DNA: TGTGCCAGCTCACCACCTTCGGGCTCTGGAAACACCATATATTTT.

J is TRBJ2-4 and V is TRBV9; 7 nucleotides agree with TRBD1. In germline, CDR1 is SGDLS, CDR2 YYNGEE. The CDR3 contains 16 residues. J gave up 8 bases and V 3 bases, and 14 bases lay outside the gene matches. This chain's CDR3 is CASSGYLRGHSYIQYF. The CDR3 DNA reads TGTGCCAGCAGCGGGTATTTAAGGGGGCATTCTTACATTCAGTACTTC.

The rearrangement uses TRBV7-9 and TRBJ1-5; D ambiguous. The V gene lost 11 bases and the J gene lost 4 bases, with 18 bases spanning the gap. Germline CDR1 reads SEHNR; CDR2 reads FQNEAQ (reference sequence). This CDR3 has 14 amino acids. The DNA for the CDR3 is TGTGCCTCCAACCCTTTAGGATCAAATCAGCCCCAGCATTTT. Translation gives CASNPLGSNQPQHF. Filled out from reference TRBV7-9 and TRBJ1-5, the complete variable domain reads DTGVSQNPRHKITKRGQNVTFRCDPISEHNRLYWYRQTLGQGPEFLTYFQNEAQLEKSRLLSDRFSAERPKGSFSTLEIQRTEQGDSAMYLCASNPLGSNQPQHFGDGTRLSIL.

The V call is TRBV28, the J call TRBJ2-5; no clear D gene. CDR3 length equals 10 residues. Per germline, CDR1 MDHEN and CDR2 SYDVKM. V was trimmed by 4 bases and J by 5 bases, leaving 2 bases between them. The CDR3 spells CASSSETQYF. The CDR3 region has the DNA TGTGCCAGCAGTTCCGAGACCCAGTACTTC. The full variable domain, in which reference TRBV28 and TRBJ2-5 provide the parts outside the CDR3, is DVKVTQSSRYLVKRTGEKVFLECVQDMDHENMFWYRQDPGLGLRLIYFSYDVKMKEKGDIPEGYSVSREKKERFSLILESASTNQTSMYLCASSSETQYFGPGTRLLVL.

V is TRBV27 and J is TRBJ1-6; D might be TRBD1 (6 bases). V was pared by 7 bases and J by 2 bases, with 12 bases between. The CDR3 has 15 amino acids. Germline V gene sequence: CDR1 MNHEY, CDR2 SMNVEV (reference sequence). The CDR3 coding sequence is TGTGCCAGCACCCGACGGGACACCTATAATTCACCCCTCCACTTT. Protein: CASTRRDTYNSPLHF.